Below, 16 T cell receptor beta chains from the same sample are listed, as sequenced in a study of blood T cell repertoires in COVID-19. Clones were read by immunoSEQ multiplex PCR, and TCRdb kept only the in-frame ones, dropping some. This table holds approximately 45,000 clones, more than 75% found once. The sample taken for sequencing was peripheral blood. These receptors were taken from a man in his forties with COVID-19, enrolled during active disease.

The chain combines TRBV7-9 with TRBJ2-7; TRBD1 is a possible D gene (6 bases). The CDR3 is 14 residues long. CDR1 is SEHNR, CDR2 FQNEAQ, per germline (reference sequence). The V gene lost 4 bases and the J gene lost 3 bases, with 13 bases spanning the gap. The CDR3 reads CASSSSLQGYEQYF. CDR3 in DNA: TGTGCCAGCAGCTCGTCGTTACAGGGCTACGAGCAGTACTTC.

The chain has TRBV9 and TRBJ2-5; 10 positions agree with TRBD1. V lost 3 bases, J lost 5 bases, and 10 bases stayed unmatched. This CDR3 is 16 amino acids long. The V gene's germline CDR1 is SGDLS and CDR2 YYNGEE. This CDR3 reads CASSEALDRGRETQYF. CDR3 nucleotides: TGTGCCAGCAGCGAGGCCCTCGACAGGGGGCGGGAGACCCAGTACTTC.

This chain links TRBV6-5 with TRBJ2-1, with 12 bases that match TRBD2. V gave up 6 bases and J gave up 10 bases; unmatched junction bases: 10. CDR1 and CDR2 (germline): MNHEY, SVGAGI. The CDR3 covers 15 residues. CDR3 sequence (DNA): TGTGCCAGCAGCGCAGCATCCGGGACTAGCGGGGAGCAGTTCTTC. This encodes CASSAASGTSGEQFF.

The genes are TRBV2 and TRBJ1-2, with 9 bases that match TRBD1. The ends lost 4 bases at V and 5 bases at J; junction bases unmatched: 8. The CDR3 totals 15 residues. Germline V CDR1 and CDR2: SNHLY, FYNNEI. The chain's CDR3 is CASSVLGGTGYGYTF. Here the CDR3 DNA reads TGTGCCAGCAGTGTACTAGGTGGGACAGGGTATGGCTACACCTTC.

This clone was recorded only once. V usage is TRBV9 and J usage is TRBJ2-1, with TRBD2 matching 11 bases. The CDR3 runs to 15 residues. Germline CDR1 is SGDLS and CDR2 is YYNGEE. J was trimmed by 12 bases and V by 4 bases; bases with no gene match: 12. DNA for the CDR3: TGTGCCAGCAGCCCTGGACTAGCGGGCTTCCCCGGGCAGTTCTTC. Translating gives CASSPGLAGFPGQFF.

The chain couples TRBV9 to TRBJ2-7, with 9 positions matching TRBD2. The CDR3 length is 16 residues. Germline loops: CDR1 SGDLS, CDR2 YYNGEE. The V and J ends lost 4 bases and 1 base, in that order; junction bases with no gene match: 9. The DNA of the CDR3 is TGTGCCAGCAGCTTAGGACTAGCGCTTGGTTCCTACGAGCAGTACTTC. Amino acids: CASSLGLALGSYEQYF.

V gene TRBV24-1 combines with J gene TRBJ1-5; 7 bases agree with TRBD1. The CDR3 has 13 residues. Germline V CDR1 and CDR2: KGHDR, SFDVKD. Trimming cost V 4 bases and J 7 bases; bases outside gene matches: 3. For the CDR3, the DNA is TGTGCCACCAGTGAAGGGGGCGGACAGCCCCAGCATTTT. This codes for CATSEGGGQPQHF.

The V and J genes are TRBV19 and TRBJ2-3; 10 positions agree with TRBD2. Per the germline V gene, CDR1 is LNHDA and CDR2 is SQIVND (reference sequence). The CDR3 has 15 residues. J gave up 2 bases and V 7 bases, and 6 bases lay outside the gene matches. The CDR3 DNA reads TGTGCCAGTACCCTAGCGGGAGCGACCACAGATACGCAGTATTTT. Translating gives CASTLAGATTDTQYF.

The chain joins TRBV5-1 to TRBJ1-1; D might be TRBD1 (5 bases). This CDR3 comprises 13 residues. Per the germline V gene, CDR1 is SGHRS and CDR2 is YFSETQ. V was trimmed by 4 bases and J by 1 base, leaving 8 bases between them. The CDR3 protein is CASSPGQNTEAFF. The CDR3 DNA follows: TGCGCCAGCAGCCCAGGACAGAACACTGAAGCTTTCTTT.

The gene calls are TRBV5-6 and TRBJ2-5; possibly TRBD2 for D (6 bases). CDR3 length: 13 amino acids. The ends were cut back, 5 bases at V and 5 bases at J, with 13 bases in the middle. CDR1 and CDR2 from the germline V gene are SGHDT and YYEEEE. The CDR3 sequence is CASRPFGGETQYF. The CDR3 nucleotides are TGTGCCAGCAGGCCCTTCGGGGGTGAGACCCAGTACTTC.

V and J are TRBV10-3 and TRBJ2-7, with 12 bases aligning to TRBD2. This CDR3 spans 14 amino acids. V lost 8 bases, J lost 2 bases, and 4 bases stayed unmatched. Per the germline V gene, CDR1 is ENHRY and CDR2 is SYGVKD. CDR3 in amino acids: CAISRTSGTYEQYF. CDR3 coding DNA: TGTGCCATCTCGAGGACTAGCGGGACCTACGAGCAGTACTTC.

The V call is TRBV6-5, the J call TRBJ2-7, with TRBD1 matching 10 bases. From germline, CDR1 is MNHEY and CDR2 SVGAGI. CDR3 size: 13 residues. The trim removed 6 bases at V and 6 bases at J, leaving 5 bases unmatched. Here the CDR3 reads CASSPGQGLEQYF. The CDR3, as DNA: TGTGCCAGCAGCCCGGGACAGGGGCTCGAGCAGTACTTC.

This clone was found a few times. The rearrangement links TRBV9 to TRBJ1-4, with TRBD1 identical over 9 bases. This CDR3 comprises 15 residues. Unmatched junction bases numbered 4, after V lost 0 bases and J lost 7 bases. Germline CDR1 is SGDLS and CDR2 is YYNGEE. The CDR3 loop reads CASSVGTGEGEKLFF. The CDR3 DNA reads TGTGCCAGCAGCGTAGGGACAGGGGAGGGTGAAAAACTGTTTTTT. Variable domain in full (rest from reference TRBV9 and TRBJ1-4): DSGVTQTPKHLITATGQRVTLRCSPRSGDLSVYWYQQSLDQGLQFLIQYYNGEERAKGNILERFSAQQFPDLHSELNLSSLELGDSALYFCASSVGTGEGEKLFFGSGTQLSVL.

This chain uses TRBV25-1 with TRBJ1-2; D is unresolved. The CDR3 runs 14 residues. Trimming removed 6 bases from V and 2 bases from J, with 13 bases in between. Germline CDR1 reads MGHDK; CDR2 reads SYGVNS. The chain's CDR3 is CASRGSGDNYGYTF. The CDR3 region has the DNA TGTGCCAGCAGGGGTTCGGGAGACAACTATGGCTACACCTTC.

In DNA, the CDR3 is TGTGCCAGCAGCCACCTGGGACAGATCTACGAGCAGTACTTC. Protein sequence: CASSHLGQIYEQYF. The V call is TRBV3-1 (or the pseudogene TRBV3-2), the J call TRBJ2-7, with 7 bases matching TRBD1. The CDR3 is made up of 14 amino acids. Germline V gene lookup returns CDR1 LGHDT and CDR2 YNNKEL (reference sequence). V lost 3 bases, J lost 3 bases, and 5 bases stayed unmatched.

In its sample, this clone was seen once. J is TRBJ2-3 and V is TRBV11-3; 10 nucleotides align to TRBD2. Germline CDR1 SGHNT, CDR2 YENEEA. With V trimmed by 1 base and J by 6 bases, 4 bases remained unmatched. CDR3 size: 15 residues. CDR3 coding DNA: TGTGCCAGCAGCTTAGTAGCGGGAGGCTGGGATACGCAGTATTTT. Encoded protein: CASSLVAGGWDTQYF.